This record looks at one TCR beta chain sequence and its context. Using immunoSEQ multiplex PCR, the repertoire was profiled, and TCRdb retains in-frame clones only, with some absent. The profile shows some 250,000 clones, roughly 93% of them singletons. These data are taken from a study of blood T cell repertoires in COVID-19. Germline lookup yields CDR1 LNHNV and CDR2 YYDKDF (reference sequence). The V gene end was trimmed by 2 bases and the J gene end by 3 bases; junction bases not matched to a gene: 7. This CDR3 has 16 amino acids. The receptor was derived from a woman between 40 and 55 years old with acute COVID-19. V and J are TRBV15 and TRBJ1-2; 9 bases fit TRBD1. The sequencing sample was made of PBMCs or T cells enriched from blood (not recorded which). The CDR3 nucleotides are TGTGCCACCAGCAGATCGCGGACAGGGGCGGACTATGGCTACACCTTC. Amino acids: CATSRSRTGADYGYTF.